This T cell receptor beta chain was sequenced for a study of T cell responses to AZD1222 COVID-19 vaccine. Trimming removed 3 bases at V and 4 bases at J, with 12 bases between. CDR3 size: 14 residues. Germline V lookup: CDR1 MNHNS, CDR2 SASEGT. Sequenced by immunoSEQ multiplex PCR; TCRdb stores in-frame clones only, minus some. The table shows more than 100,000 clones, with 88% occurring only once. The clonotype was recovered from an adult in good health. The sample consisted of peripheral blood, taken on day 0 of AZD1222 vaccination. The chain joins TRBV6-1 to TRBJ2-5; D possibly uses TRBD1 or TRBD2 (5 bases each). The CDR3 sequence is CASSEVTRGETQYF. CDR3 nucleotides: TGTGCCAGCAGTGAGGTGACGAGGGGAGAGACCCAGTACTTC.